Below, 14 T cell receptor beta chains from the same sample are listed, as sequenced in a study of blood T cell repertoires in COVID-19. Sequencing used immunoSEQ multiplex PCR; TCRdb keeps in-frame clones, though not all of them. The sample shows roughly 240,000 clones, about 83% of them seen only once. Sequenced sample: PBMCs or T cells enriched from blood (not recorded which). The receptors shown here come from a woman between 35 and 50 years old who had been exposed to COVID-19.

The genes are TRBV9 and TRBJ1-1, with a possible D match to TRBD1 (5 bases). This CDR3 is 15 amino acids long. Germline-derived CDR1 and CDR2 are SGDLS and YYNGEE. V gave up 2 bases and J gave up 4 bases, with 15 bases separating them. For the CDR3, the DNA is TGTGCCAGCAGCGTTCAGGGAGGTCGCGGCACTGAAGCTTTCTTT. Translation gives CASSVQGGRGTEAFF.

The chain carries TRBV25-1 and TRBJ1-2; D gene unclear. Trimming cost V 4 bases and J 8 bases, with 23 bases left between them. This CDR3 region has 16 residues. Germline V lookup: CDR1 MGHDK, CDR2 SYGVNS. The CDR3 reads CASSGNRDFGSRGYTF. DNA for the CDR3: TGTGCCAGCAGTGGAAACCGTGACTTTGGGTCTCGGGGCTACACCTTC.

The chain uses TRBV3-1 (or the pseudogene TRBV3-2) and TRBJ2-7; TRBD1 agrees at 7 bases. The CDR3 length is 16 residues. Germline loops: CDR1 LGHDT, CDR2 YNNKEL (reference sequence). Germline trimming cut 2 bases from V and 2 bases from J; bases unmatched to any gene: 9. CDR3 sequence reads: CASSQNLIQGTYEQYF. The CDR3 nucleotides are TGTGCCAGCAGCCAAAACCTTATACAGGGGACCTACGAGCAGTACTTC.

J is TRBJ2-7 and V is TRBV5-4; 9 bases map to TRBD1. V lost 2 bases, J lost 9 bases, and 12 bases stayed unmatched. CDR1 and CDR2 from the germline V gene are SGHNT and YYREEE (reference sequence). The CDR3 sequence is 15 residues long. For the CDR3, the DNA is TGTGCCAGCAGCTTCGGGGGACAGGGTTTCACGGTGCAGTACTTC. Its translation is CASSFGGQGFTVQYF.

CDR3 protein: CASSLTAEEGQGNTEAFF. Written as DNA, the CDR3 is TGTGCCAGCAGCTTAACGGCTGAAGAAGGGCAGGGAAACACTGAAGCTTTCTTT. The V gene is TRBV11-2, the J gene TRBJ1-1; D might be TRBD1 (5 bases). The CDR3 extends over 18 amino acids. V shed 2 bases and J shed 2 bases, with 21 bases lying between them. Germline CDR1 SGHAT, CDR2 FQNNGV.

This clone has only one observation. The chain carries TRBV12-5 and TRBJ2-2; 8 nucleotides line up with TRBD2. The CDR3 loop spans 15 amino acids. V lost 5 bases to trimming and J lost 6 bases; unmatched junction nucleotides: 8. Germline assignment: CDR1 LGHNT and CDR2 FRNRAP. The CDR3 protein is CASGPSSGGAGELFF. The DNA for the CDR3 is TGTGCTAGTGGTCCCTCCAGCGGGGGTGCCGGGGAGCTGTTTTTT.

This clone is a singleton in its sample. The V and J genes are TRBV2 and TRBJ2-7; 11 bases fit TRBD1. J gave up 4 bases and V 5 bases, and 1 base lay outside the gene matches. The CDR3 loop spans 13 amino acids. CDR1 is SNHLY, CDR2 FYNNEI, per germline. The CDR3 spells CASSRDRGYEQYF. Here the CDR3 DNA reads TGTGCCAGCAGTAGGGACAGGGGGTACGAGCAGTACTTC.

This clone has only one observation. The V call is TRBV7-2, the J call TRBJ1-3, with D tentatively TRBD1 (5 bases). This CDR3 spans 14 amino acids. Germline loops: CDR1 SGHTA, CDR2 FQGNSA. V was pared by 5 bases and J by 2 bases, with 10 bases between. The CDR3 loop reads CASSRGSAGNTIYF. The CDR3 DNA sequence: TGTGCCAGCAGCCGGGGGAGTGCTGGAAACACCATATATTTT.

V is TRBV3-1 (or the pseudogene TRBV3-2) and J is TRBJ1-5; TRBD1 aligns across 10 bases. Trimming cost V 4 bases and J 0 bases; bases outside gene matches: 3. CDR1 is LGHDT, CDR2 YNNKEL, per germline (reference sequence). CDR3 length: 16 amino acids. Here the CDR3 reads CASSPTGGNSNQPQHF. CDR3 nucleotides: TGTGCCAGCAGCCCGACAGGGGGCAATAGCAATCAGCCCCAGCATTTT.

With regard to this clone: This specimen includes other DNA sequences encoding the same CDR3. In nucleotides, the CDR3 is TGTGCCAGTAGTATAGCCGGGACCTACGAGCAGTACTTC. Protein: CASSIAGTYEQYF. V is TRBV19 and J is TRBJ2-7, with TRBD2 as a possible D gene (5 bases). V was shortened by 1 base and J by 2 bases, with 6 bases between the two germline ends. The V gene's germline CDR1 is LNHDA and CDR2 SQIVND (reference sequence). This CDR3 comprises 13 residues.

This clone was detected once. The chain has TRBV6-4 and TRBJ1-4; D unresolved. The germline V gene encodes CDR1 MRHNA and CDR2 SNTAGT. The CDR3 sequence is 15 residues long. With 6 bases removed from V and 5 bases from J, the gap between germline ends came to 16 bases. DNA of the CDR3: TGTGCCAGCAGGGCCCTCGGGAGGGCAAATGAAAAACTGTTTTTT. This translates into CASRALGRANEKLFF.

This clone was observed a few times. The V call is TRBV28, the J call TRBJ1-1; TRBD1 matches 12 bases. The CDR3 consists of 17 residues. V trimming: 7 bases; J trimming: 3 bases; junction bases outside the gene matches: 12. From germline, CDR1 is MDHEN and CDR2 SYDVKM. In DNA, the CDR3 is TGTGCCAGCACCGTCCCGGGACAGGGGGCCCGAGACACTGAAGCTTTCTTT. It codes for CASTVPGQGARDTEAFF.

This clone was seen a handful of times. The rearrangement joins TRBV23-1 to TRBJ1-2; TRBD1 is a possible D gene (6 bases). TRBV23-1 is assigned to the ORF class and has an uncertain function. V lost 6 bases to trimming and J lost 8 bases, with 19 bases between them. The CDR3 extends over 14 amino acids. The CDR3 reads CASSPRTDVSGYTF. Here the CDR3 DNA reads TGCGCCAGCAGCCCCAGGACAGACGTAAGCGGCTACACCTTC.

The rearrangement links TRBV4-2 to TRBJ1-4, with D tentatively TRBD1 (6 bases). With 0 bases removed from V and 5 bases from J, the gap between germline ends came to 28 bases. Germline CDR1 LGHNA, CDR2 YNFKEQ. The CDR3 has 21 residues. CDR3 sequence: CASSQDPGGTVQGLVNEKLFF. The DNA of the CDR3 is TGTGCCAGCAGCCAAGATCCGGGGGGCACAGTTCAGGGTCTGGTGAATGAAAAACTGTTTTTT.